The entry below describes one TCR beta chain. This specimen belongs to a study of cytomegalovirus exposure and HLA in healthy donors. Clones were read by immunoSEQ multiplex PCR, and TCRdb kept only the in-frame ones, dropping some. The sample shows over 120,000 clones, 80% to 90% of them seen only once. V lost 0 bases, J lost 6 bases, and 5 bases stayed unmatched. Germline loops: CDR1 MNHEY, CDR2 SVGAGI. The CDR3 length is 16 residues. The clonotype was recovered from a woman in her 30s in good health and CMV-seropositive. The sequenced sample consisted of PBMCs. The V and J genes are TRBV6-5 and TRBJ2-1, with TRBD2 matching over 10 bases. The CDR3 here is CASSYSITSGANEQFF. The CDR3 DNA reads as TGTGCCAGCAGTTACTCGATAACTAGCGGGGCCAATGAGCAGTTCTTC.